These T cell receptor beta chains were read from a single sample in a study of chemoradiotherapy in HPV16-positive cancers. Only in-frame clones appear in the TCRdb table, and some are missing; sequencing was by immunoSEQ multiplex PCR. This sample carries tens of thousands of clones, approximately 90% of them seen once, and the ten largest clones take over 20%. Sequencing was performed on blood, taken from a patient who underwent chemoradiotherapy. The receptor set was obtained from a human donor with HPV-associated anogenital cancer. Each CDR3 is given with its conserved first and last residue. The D gene is left open where the match is weak.

J gene,D gene,V gene,CDR3 protein,CDR3 DNA
TRBJ2-1,TRBD1,TRBV11-2,CASSSQGASYNEQFF,TGTGCCAGCAGCTCACAGGGGGCCTCCTACAATGAGCAGTTCTTC
TRBJ2-7,TRBD2,TRBV11-2,CASRLSGDEQYF,TGTGCCAGCAGACTTAGCGGGGACGAGCAGTACTTC
TRBJ2-7,TRBD2,TRBV6-5,CASSYRGSHEQYF,TGTGCCAGCAGTTACCGCGGGAGCCACGAGCAGTACTTC
TRBJ1-6,.,TRBV4-2,CASSPREYNSPLHF,TGTGCCAGCAGCCCGAGAGAGTATAATTCACCCCTCCACTTT
TRBJ1-2,.,TRBV5-6,CASSLGGTAMDYGYTF,TGTGCCAGCAGCTTGGGGGGGACGGCCATGGACTATGGCTACACCTTC
TRBJ2-6,.,TRBV7-2,CASSLALSGANVLTF,TGTGCCAGCAGCTTAGCACTTTCTGGGGCCAACGTCCTGACTTTC
TRBJ2-3,TRBD2,TRBV5-6,CASSLGLAGGFTTQYF,TGTGCCAGCAGCTTGGGGCTAGCGGGGGGGTTTACTACGCAGTATTTT
TRBJ1-1,.,TRBV4-1,CASSQDSSESEAFF,TGCGCCAGCAGCCAAGATTCCTCGGAGTCTGAAGCTTTCTTT
TRBJ2-5,TRBD1,TRBV9,CASSVGTGKETQYF,TGTGCCAGCAGCGTAGGGACAGGGAAAGAGACCCAGTACTTC
TRBJ2-4,TRBD2,TRBV5-1,CASSPGGVNIQYF,TGCGCCAGCAGCCCGGGGGGAGTGAACATTCAGTACTTC
TRBJ1-2,.,TRBV10-3,CAISLRGTGYTF,TGTGCCATCAGTCTCCGGGGGACTGGCTACACCTTC
TRBJ2-1,.,TRBV5-1,CASSLGGESYNEQFF,TGCGCCAGCAGCTTGGGGGGGGAATCCTACAATGAGCAGTTCTTC
TRBJ1-1,.,TRBV27,CASSFSGTEAFF,TGTGCCAGCAGTTTCTCGGGCACTGAAGCTTTCTTT
TRBJ2-5,.,TRBV19,CASSIIDSEETQYF,TGTGCCAGTAGTATAATAGACAGCGAAGAGACCCAGTACTTC